These 2 T cell receptor beta chains were all obtained from the same sample, sequenced in a study of blood T cell repertoires in COVID-19. TCRdb's table, derived via immunoSEQ multiplex PCR, lists solely in-frame clones and lacks some. The sample includes about 98,000 clones, around nine tenths of them seen just once. The sample consisted of peripheral blood. These receptors were collected from a man aged 45-60 years with acute or convalescent COVID-19.

V usage is TRBV6-4 and J usage is TRBJ2-3; D perhaps matches TRBD2 (6 bases). This CDR3 spans 14 amino acids. Germline V CDR1 and CDR2: MRHNA, SNTAGT. Trimming cost V 4 bases and J 6 bases, with 14 bases left between them. This CDR3 is CASSVVGGGDTQYF. DNA for the CDR3: TGTGCCAGCAGTGTGGTAGGAGGAGGGGATACGCAGTATTTT.

V gene TRBV6-5 combines with J gene TRBJ2-1; TRBD2 matches at 7 bases. CDR3 length: 14 amino acids. Looked up from germline, CDR1 is MNHEY and CDR2 is SVGAGI. Germline trimming cut 8 bases from V and 2 bases from J; bases unmatched to any gene: 6. In nucleotides, the CDR3 is TGTGCCAGCTGTACTAGCGCTACCTACAATGAGCAGTTCTTC. It specifies CASCTSATYNEQFF.